This T cell receptor beta chain comes out of a study of blood T cell repertoires in COVID-19. On the study more broadly: Sites in the United States, Italy and Spain provided acute and convalescent COVID-19 samples. T cells, B-cell-depleted T cells, or PBMCs supplied cDNA or gDNA.

As processed by the authors: The authors estimated nucleated cell counts from reference gene primer amplification. Assay used: immunoSEQ multiplex PCR; TCRdb lists only in-frame clones, some missing. For V, J and clone size, that table is used; D and trimming come from the DNA. The table records 240,000 or so clones, about 73% of them present only once. Germline-derived CDR1 and CDR2 are MNHNS and SASEGT. Trimming left V 2 bases short and J 0 bases short, with 14 bases between. CDR3 length: 18 residues. This TCR derives from an elderly woman with acute or convalescent COVID-19. This rearrangement joins TRBV6-1 to TRBJ2-6, with no clear D. Specimen: peripheral blood. In DNA, the CDR3 is TGTGCCAGCAGTGAATACCCCCTGAGGTCCTCTGGGGCCAACGTCCTGACTTTC. Translated, it gives CASSEYPLRSSGANVLTF.